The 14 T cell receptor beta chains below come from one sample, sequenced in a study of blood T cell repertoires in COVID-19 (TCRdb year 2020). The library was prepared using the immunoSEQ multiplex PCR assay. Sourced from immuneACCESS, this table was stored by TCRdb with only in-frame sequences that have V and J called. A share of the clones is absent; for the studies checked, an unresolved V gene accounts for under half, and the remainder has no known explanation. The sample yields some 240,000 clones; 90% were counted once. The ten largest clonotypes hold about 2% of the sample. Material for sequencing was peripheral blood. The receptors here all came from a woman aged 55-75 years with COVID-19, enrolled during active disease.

The CDR3 reads CASSEAGLAGDLYTYEQYF. In nucleotides, the CDR3 is TGTGCCAGCAGTGAAGCTGGACTAGCGGGGGATTTATACACCTACGAGCAGTACTTC. The chain uses TRBV6-1 and TRBJ2-7; 13 bases align to TRBD2. The CDR3 is made up of 19 amino acids. Germline-derived CDR1 and CDR2 are MNHNS and SASEGT. With V trimmed by 0 bases and J by 2 bases, 10 bases remained unmatched.

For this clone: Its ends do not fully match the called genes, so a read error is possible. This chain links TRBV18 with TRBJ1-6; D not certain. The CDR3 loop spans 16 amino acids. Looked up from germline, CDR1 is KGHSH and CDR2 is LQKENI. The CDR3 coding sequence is TGTGCCAGCTCACGCGGGTCCCAGGTGGATAAGTCACCCCTCCACTTT. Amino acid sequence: CASSRGSQVDKSPLHF.

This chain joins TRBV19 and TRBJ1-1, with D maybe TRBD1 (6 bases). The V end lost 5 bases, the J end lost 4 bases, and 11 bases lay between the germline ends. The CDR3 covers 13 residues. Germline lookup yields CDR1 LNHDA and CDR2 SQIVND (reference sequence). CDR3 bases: TGTGCCAGTAGTTACCTACAGGGCACTGAAGCTTTCTTT. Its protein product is CASSYLQGTEAFF.

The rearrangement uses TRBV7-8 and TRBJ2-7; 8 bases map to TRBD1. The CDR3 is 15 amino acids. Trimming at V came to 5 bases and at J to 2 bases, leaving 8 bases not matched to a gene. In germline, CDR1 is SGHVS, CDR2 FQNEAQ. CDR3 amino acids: CASSQTDRGPYEQYF. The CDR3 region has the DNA TGTGCCAGCAGCCAAACCGACAGGGGACCCTACGAGCAGTACTTC.

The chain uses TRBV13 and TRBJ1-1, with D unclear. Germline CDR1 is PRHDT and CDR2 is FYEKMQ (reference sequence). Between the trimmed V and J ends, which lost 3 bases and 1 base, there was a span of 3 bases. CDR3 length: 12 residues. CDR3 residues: CASSFQNTEAFF. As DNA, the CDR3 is TGTGCCAGCAGCTTCCAGAACACTGAAGCTTTCTTT.

The CDR3 is CASSPRQGPSQNNEQFF. For the CDR3, the DNA is TGTGCCAGCAGCCCCCGACAGGGTCCCTCACAGAACAATGAGCAGTTCTTC. J is TRBJ2-1 and V is TRBV7-2, with 7 bases identical to TRBD1. The CDR3 totals 17 residues. CDR1 and CDR2 from the germline V gene are SGHTA and FQGNSA. V shed 5 bases and J 5 bases; nucleotides not matched to a gene: 15.

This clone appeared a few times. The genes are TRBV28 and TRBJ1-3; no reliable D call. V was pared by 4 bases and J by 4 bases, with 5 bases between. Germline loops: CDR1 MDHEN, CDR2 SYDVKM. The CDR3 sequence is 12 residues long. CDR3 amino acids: CASSSGGNTIYF. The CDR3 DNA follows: TGTGCCAGCAGTTCGGGAGGAAACACCATATATTTT.

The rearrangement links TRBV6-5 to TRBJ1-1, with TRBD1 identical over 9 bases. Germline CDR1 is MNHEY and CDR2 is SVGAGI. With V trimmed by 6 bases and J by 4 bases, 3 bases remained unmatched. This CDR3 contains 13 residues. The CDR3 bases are TGTGCCAGCAGGAAGGGACAGGGCACTGAAGCTTTCTTT. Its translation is CASRKGQGTEAFF.

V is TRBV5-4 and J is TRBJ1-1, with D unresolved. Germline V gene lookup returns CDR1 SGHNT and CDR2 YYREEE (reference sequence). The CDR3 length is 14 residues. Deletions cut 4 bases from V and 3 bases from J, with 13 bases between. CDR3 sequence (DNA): TGTGCCAGCAGCCCAGGTACTAGGGACACTGAAGCTTTCTTT. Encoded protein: CASSPGTRDTEAFF.

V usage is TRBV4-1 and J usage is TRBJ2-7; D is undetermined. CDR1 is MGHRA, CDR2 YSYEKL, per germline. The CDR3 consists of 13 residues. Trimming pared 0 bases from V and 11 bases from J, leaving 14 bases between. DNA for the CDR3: TGCGCCAGCAGCCAAGAGCCCTCAAGACGGGAGTACTTC. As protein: CASSQEPSRREYF.

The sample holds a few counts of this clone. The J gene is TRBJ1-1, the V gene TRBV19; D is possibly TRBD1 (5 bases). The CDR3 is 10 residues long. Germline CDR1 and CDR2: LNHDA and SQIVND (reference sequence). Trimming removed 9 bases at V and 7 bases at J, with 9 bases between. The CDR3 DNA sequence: TGTGCCAGCCGGGGGAATGAAGCTTTCTTT. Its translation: CASRGNEAFF.

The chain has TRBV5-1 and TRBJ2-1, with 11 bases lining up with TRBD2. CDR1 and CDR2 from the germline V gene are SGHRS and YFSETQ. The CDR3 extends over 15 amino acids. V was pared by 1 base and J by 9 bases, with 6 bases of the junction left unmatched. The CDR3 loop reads CASSLSLAGESEQFF. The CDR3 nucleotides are TGCGCCAGCAGCTTGTCACTAGCGGGGGAGAGTGAGCAGTTCTTC.

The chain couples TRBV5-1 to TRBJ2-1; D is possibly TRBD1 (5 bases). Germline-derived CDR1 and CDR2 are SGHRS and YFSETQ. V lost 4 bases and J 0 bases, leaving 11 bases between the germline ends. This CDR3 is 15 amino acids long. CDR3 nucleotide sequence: TGCGCCAGCAGCCTATCCCAGGGCTCCTACAATGAGCAGTTCTTC. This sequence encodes CASSLSQGSYNEQFF.

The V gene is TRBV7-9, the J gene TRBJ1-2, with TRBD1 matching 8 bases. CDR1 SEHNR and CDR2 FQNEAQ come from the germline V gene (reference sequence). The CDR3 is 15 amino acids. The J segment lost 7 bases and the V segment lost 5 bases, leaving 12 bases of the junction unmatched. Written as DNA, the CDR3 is TGTGCCAGCAGCCCAGGGGAGGTCGGGACAGGTGGCTACACCTTC. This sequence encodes CASSPGEVGTGGYTF.